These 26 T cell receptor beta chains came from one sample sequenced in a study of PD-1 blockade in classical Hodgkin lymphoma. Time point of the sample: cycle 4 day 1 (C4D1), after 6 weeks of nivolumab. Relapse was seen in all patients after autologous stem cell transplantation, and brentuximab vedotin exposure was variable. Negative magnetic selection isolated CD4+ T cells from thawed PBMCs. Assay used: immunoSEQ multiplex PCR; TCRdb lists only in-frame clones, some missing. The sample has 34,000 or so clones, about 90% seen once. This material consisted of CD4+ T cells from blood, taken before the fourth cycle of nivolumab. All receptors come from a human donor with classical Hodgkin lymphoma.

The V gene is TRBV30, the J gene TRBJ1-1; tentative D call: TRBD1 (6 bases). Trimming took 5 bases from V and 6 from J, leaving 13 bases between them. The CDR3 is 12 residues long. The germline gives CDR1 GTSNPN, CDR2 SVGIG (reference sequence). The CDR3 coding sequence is TGTGCCTGGGGTAGGGGGGCCGCTGAAGCTTTCTTT. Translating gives CAWGRGAAEAFF.

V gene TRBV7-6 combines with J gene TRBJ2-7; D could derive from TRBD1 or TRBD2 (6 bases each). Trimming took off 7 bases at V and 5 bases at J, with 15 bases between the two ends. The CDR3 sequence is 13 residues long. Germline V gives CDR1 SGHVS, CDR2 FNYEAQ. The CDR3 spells CASTRRGAHEQYF. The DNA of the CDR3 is TGTGCCAGCACCCGTAGGGGGGCCCACGAGCAGTACTTC.

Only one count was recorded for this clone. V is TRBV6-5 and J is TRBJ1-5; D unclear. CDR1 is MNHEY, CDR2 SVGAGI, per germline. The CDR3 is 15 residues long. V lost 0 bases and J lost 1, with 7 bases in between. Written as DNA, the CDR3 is TGTGCCAGCAGTTACTCGAGCACCAGCAATCAGCCCCAGCATTTT. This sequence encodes CASSYSSTSNQPQHF.

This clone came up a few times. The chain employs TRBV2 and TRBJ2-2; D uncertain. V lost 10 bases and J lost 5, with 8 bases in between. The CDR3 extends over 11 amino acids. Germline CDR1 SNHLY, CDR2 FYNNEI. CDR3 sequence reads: CAITRTGELFF. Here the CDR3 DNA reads TGTGCCATAACTCGGACCGGGGAGCTGTTTTTT.

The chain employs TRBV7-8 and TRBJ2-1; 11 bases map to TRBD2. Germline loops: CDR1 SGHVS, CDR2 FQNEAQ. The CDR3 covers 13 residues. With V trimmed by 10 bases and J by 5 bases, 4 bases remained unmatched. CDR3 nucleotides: TGTGCCAATTCACTAGCGGGAGACAATGAGCAGTTCTTC. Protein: CANSLAGDNEQFF.

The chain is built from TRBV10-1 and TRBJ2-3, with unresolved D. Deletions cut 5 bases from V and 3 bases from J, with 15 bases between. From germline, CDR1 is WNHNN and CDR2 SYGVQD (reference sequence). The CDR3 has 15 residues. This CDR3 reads CASSRSGDWTDTQYF. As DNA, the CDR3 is TGCGCCAGCAGTCGTTCTGGAGATTGGACAGATACGCAGTATTTT.

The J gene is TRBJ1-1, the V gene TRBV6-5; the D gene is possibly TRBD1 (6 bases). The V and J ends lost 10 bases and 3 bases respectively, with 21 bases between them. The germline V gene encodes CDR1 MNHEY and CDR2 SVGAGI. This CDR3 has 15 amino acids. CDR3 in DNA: TGTGCCACCGCCGGGGGACAAATAGGTTACACTGAAGCTTTCTTT. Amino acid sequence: CATAGGQIGYTEAFF.

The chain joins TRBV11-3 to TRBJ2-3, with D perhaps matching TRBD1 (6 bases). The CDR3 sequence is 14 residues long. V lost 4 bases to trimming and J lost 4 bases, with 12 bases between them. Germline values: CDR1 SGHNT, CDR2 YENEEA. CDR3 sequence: CASSSRGGSDTQYF. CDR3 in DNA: TGTGCCAGCAGCTCCCGTGGGGGCTCAGATACGCAGTATTTT.

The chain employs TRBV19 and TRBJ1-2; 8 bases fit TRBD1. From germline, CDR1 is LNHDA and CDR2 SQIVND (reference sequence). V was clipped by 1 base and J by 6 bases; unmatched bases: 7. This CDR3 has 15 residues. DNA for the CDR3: TGTGCCAGTAGTATAGGCCCTGACAGGGGAAATGGCTACACCTTC. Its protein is CASSIGPDRGNGYTF.

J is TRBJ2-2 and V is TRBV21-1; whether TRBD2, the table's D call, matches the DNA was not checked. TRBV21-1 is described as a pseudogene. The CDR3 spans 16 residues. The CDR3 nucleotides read TGTGCCAGCAGCAAAGTTGGACTAGGGGGCACCGGGGAGCTGTTTTTT. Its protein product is CASSKVGLGGTGELFF.

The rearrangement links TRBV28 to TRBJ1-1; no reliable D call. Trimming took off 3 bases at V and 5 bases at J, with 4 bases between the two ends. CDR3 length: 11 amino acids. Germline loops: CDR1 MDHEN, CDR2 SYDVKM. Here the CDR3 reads CASSLLTEAFF. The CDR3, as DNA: TGTGCCAGCAGTTTGTTGACTGAAGCTTTCTTT.

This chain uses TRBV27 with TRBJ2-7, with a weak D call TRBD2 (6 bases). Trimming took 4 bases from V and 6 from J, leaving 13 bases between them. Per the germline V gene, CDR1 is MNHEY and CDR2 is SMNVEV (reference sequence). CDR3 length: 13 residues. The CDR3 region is CASSSTGLGEQYF. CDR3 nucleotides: TGTGCCAGCAGTTCAACGGGACTGGGCGAGCAGTACTTC.

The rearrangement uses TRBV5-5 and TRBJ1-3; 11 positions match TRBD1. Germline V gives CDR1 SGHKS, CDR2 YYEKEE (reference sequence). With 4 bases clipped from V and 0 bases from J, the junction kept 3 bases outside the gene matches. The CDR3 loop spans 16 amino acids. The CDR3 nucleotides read TGTGCCAGCAGCACGGGACAGGGGGTCTCTGGAAACACCATATATTTT. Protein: CASSTGQGVSGNTIYF.

This CDR3 is CASSLEGRGNEKLFF. For the CDR3, the DNA is TGTGCCAGCAGCTTGGAAGGCAGGGGGAACGAAAAACTGTTTTTT. V and J are TRBV5-4 and TRBJ1-4, with TRBD1 matching over 7 bases. Looked up from germline, CDR1 is SGHNT and CDR2 is YYREEE (reference sequence). This CDR3 spans 15 amino acids. V dropped 0 bases and J dropped 8; count of bases not matched to a gene: 7.

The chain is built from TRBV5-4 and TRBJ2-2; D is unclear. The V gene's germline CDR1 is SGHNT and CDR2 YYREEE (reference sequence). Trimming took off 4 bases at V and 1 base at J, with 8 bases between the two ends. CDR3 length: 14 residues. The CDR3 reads CASSRDQNTGELFF. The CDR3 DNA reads TGTGCCAGCAGCCGCGACCAGAACACCGGGGAGCTGTTTTTT.

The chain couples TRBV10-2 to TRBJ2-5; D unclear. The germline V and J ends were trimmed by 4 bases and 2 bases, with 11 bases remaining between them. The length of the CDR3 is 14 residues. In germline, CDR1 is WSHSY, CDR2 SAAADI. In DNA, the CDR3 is TGCGCCAGCAGTGTGACCAGAACGCAAGAGACCCAGTACTTC. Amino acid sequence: CASSVTRTQETQYF.

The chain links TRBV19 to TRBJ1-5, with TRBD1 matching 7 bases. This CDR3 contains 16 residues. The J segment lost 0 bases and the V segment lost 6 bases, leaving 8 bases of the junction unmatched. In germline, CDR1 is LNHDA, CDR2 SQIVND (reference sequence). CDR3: CASRTGQPISNQPQHF. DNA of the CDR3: TGTGCCAGTAGAACGGGACAGCCGATTAGCAATCAGCCCCAGCATTTT.

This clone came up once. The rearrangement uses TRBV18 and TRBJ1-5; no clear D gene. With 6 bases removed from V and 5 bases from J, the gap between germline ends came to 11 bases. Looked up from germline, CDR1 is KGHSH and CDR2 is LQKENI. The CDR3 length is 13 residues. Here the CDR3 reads CASSPGGDQPQHF. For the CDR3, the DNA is TGTGCCAGCTCCCCGGGAGGCGATCAGCCCCAGCATTTT.

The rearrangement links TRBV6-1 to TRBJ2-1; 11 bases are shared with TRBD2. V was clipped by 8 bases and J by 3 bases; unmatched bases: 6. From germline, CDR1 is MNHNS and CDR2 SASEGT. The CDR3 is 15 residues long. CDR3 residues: CASRRGLADYNEQFF. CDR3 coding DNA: TGTGCCAGCCGGAGGGGACTAGCGGACTACAATGAGCAGTTCTTC.

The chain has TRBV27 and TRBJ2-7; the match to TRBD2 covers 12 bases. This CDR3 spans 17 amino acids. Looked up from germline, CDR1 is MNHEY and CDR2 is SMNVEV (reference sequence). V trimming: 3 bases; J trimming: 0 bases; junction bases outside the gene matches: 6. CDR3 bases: TGTGCCAGCAGTTTTTCCCTAGCGGGAGGGACCTCCTACGAGCAGTACTTC. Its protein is CASSFSLAGGTSYEQYF.

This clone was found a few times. The CDR3 DNA is TGTGCCAGCAGCTTAGGGACAGGGAGGAGAGCTTTCTTT. Translation: CASSLGTGRRAFF. The chain carries TRBV7-2 and TRBJ1-1; 8 positions agree with TRBD1. The CDR3 runs 13 residues. Germline trimming cut 1 base from V and 10 bases from J; bases unmatched to any gene: 5. Germline assignment: CDR1 SGHTA and CDR2 FQGNSA.

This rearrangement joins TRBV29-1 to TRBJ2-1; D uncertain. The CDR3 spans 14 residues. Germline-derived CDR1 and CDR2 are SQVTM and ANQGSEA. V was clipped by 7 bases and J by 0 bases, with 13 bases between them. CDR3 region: CSGVQRSSYNEQFF. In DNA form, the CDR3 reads TGCAGCGGAGTACAGAGGAGCTCCTACAATGAGCAGTTCTTC.

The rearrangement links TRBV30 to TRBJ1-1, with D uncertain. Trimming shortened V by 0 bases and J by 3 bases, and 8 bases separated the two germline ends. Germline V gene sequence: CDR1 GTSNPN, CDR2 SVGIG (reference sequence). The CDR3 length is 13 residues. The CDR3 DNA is TGTGCCTGGAGTGTGAGGCGATACACTGAAGCTTTCTTT. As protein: CAWSVRRYTEAFF.

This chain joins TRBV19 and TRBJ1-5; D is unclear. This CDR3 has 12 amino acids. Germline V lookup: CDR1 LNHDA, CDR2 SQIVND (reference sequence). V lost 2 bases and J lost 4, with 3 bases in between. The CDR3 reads CASSIRNQPQHF. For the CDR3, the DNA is TGTGCCAGTAGTATACGTAATCAGCCCCAGCATTTT.

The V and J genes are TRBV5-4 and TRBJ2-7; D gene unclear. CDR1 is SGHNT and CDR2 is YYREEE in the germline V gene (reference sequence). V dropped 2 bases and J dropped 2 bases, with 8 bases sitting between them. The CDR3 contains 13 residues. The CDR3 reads CASSLGDTYEQYF. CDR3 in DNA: TGTGCCAGCAGCTTAGGAGACACCTACGAGCAGTACTTC.

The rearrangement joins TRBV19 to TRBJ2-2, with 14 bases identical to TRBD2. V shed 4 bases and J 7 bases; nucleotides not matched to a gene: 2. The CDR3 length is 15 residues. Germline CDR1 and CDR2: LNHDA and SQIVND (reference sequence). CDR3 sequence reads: CASSRLAGGVGELFF. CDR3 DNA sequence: TGTGCCAGTAGTAGACTAGCGGGAGGGGTCGGGGAGCTGTTTTTT. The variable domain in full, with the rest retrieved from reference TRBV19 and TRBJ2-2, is DGGITQSPKYLFRKEGQNVTLSCEQNLNHDAMYWYRQDPGQGLRLIYYSQIVNDFQKGDIAEGYSVSREKKESFPLTVTSAQKNPTAFYLCASSRLAGGVGELFFGEGSRLTVL.